Listed below are T cell receptor beta chains from one sample, sequenced in a study of blood T cells in healthy people across ages. A single record per CDR3 protein comes from TCRdb applying MiXCR to the 5' RACE reads. The data show fewer than 650,000 distinct CDR3 sequences, about 25% seen once. The sample also formed part of further work on T cells of mothers and their children.

The sequencing sample was made of blood. These receptors originate from a boy younger than 10 in good health. Each CDR3 is given with its conserved first and last residue. A D gene is named only where the DNA matches it firmly. The size entry is marked missing in some rows and otherwise reads once, few, many or a size class.

size	J	V	D	DNA	CDR3
many	TRBJ2-3	TRBV29-1	TRBD2	TGCAGCGTCAGACTAGCGGGGCTTCAAGATACGCAGTATTTT	CSVRLAGLQDTQYF
.	TRBJ2-7	TRBV7-2	TRBD2	TGTGCCAGCAGCCTAGCTGTCCCTAGCGGGGGGGTCCTAGCCCCCCTCCCCCGCTACGAGCAGTACTTC	CASSLAVPSGGVLAPLPRYEQYF
.	TRBJ2-4	TRBV5-5	.	TGTGCCAGCAGCTTGGCCAGGGTACCCAAAAACATTCAGTACTTC	CASSLARVPKNIQYF
.	TRBJ2-2	TRBV5-4	TRBD2	TGTGCCAGCAGCTTGGTGATAGCGGGAGCTGGGGAGCTGTTTTTT	CASSLVIAGAGELFF
.	TRBJ1-2	TRBV4-1	.	TGCGCCAGCAGCCTCGAGATTGGCAGGGCTTTTAACTATGGCTACACCTTC	CASSLEIGRAFNYGYTF
.	TRBJ2-1	TRBV27	.	TGTGCCAGCAGCCGGTCTCCTTCGGCGCTTGACAATGAGCAGTTCTTC	CASSRSPSALDNEQFF
few	TRBJ2-1	TRBV4-3	TRBD2	TGCGCCAGCAGGCGAACTAGCGGGAGTTTGAATGAGCAGTTCTTC	CASRRTSGSLNEQFF
.	TRBJ2-7	TRBV27	.	TGTGCCAGCAGTTTATCGCGACAATACGAGCAGTACTTC	CASSLSRQYEQYF
few	TRBJ2-1	TRBV20-1	TRBD1	TGCAGTGCTCGGACAGGGCACAATGAGCAGTTCTTC	CSARTGHNEQFF
.	TRBJ1-1	TRBV6-5	TRBD1	TGTGCCAGCAGTTACCTGACAGGGGCCGGGGCTGAAGCTTTCTTT	CASSYLTGAGAEAFF
.	TRBJ1-5	TRBV12-3/TRBV12-4	.	TGTGCCAGCACCTCTATGGGCGACATTGCCTATAGCAATCAGCCCCAGCATTTT	CASTSMGDIAYSNQPQHF